This TCR beta chain was recorded in a study of cytomegalovirus exposure and HLA in healthy donors. The V gene's germline CDR1 is SQVTM and CDR2 ANQGSEA. With V trimmed by 5 bases and J by 1 base, 5 bases remained unmatched. The CDR3 covers 14 residues. The primer mix had 60 Vbeta and 13 Jbeta primers. Some clones are missing from TCRdb's copy, which holds only in-frame ones; the method was immunoSEQ multiplex PCR. In the table there are roughly 140,000 clones, roughly 68% of which are singletons. The clonotype originates from a man aged 55-75 years in good health and CMV-seronegative. The sample taken for sequencing was PBMCs. The chain recombines TRBV29-1 with TRBJ2-7; 10 bases align to TRBD2. The chain's CDR3 is CSVRRLAGSYEQYF. CDR3 DNA: TGCAGCGTTCGGAGACTAGCGGGTTCCTACGAGCAGTACTTC.